What follows are 22 T cell receptor beta chains derived from one specimen sequenced in a study of cytomegalovirus exposure and HLA in healthy donors. Amplification used 60 Vbeta primers and 13 Jbeta primers. Produced via immunoSEQ multiplex PCR; TCRdb's table is partial and in-frame only. This sample has around 110,000 clones, with about four fifths found just once. Material: PBMCs. The receptor source for this set is a woman younger than 30 in good health and CMV-seronegative.

This chain connects TRBV2 to TRBJ2-1, with TRBD2 matching 13 bases. CDR3 length: 16 residues. V trimming: 1 base; J trimming: 7 bases; junction bases outside the gene matches: 4. CDR1 and CDR2 from the germline V gene are SNHLY and FYNNEI. CDR3 sequence reads: CASSEGGLAGLNEQFF. CDR3 nucleotides: TGTGCCAGCAGTGAAGGGGGACTAGCGGGGTTGAATGAGCAGTTCTTC.

The CDR3 region is CASSYRDGQGYGYTF. The CDR3 DNA sequence: TGTGCCAGCAGTTACAGGGACGGACAGGGCTATGGCTACACCTTC. The chain has TRBV6-5 and TRBJ1-2; 8 bases fit TRBD1. The CDR3 is 15 amino acids. The V gene's germline CDR1 is MNHEY and CDR2 SVGAGI. V trimming: 2 bases; J trimming: 4 bases; junction bases outside the gene matches: 6.

The chain recombines TRBV28 with TRBJ2-7; weak D call: TRBD1 (5 bases). Between the trimmed V and J ends, which lost 3 bases and 2 bases, there was a span of 8 bases. The length of the CDR3 is 13 residues. CDR1 is MDHEN, CDR2 SYDVKM, per germline. CDR3 sequence reads: CASSLGRAYEQYF. CDR3 in DNA: TGTGCCAGCAGTTTGGGCAGGGCCTACGAGCAGTACTTC.

CDR3 residues: CASSLDAGEPSAEAFF. Written as DNA, the CDR3 is TGTGCCAGCAGCTTAGACGCAGGGGAACCCTCAGCTGAAGCTTTCTTT. The V call is TRBV5-8, the J call TRBJ1-1, with D tentatively TRBD1 (6 bases). The germline CDR1 and CDR2 sequences are SGHTS and YDEGEE. Trimming shortened V by 2 bases and J by 6 bases, and 20 bases separated the two germline ends. This CDR3 contains 16 residues.

V gene TRBV30 combines with J gene TRBJ2-1; 9 bases fit TRBD2. The trim removed 4 bases at V and 9 bases at J, leaving 13 bases unmatched. Germline values: CDR1 GTSNPN, CDR2 SVGIG (reference sequence). The CDR3 runs 15 residues. This chain's CDR3 is CAWKTSGGYVSEQFF. In DNA, the CDR3 is TGTGCCTGGAAGACGAGCGGGGGGTACGTTAGTGAGCAGTTCTTC.

This clone occurred a few times. The chain employs TRBV6-1 and TRBJ1-1, with unresolved D. The germline V gene has CDR1 MNHNS and CDR2 SASEGT. Trimming stripped 11 bases from V and 4 bases from J, with 14 bases between. CDR3 size: 12 residues. The DNA of the CDR3 is TGTGCCTCCGGCGGCATGGGCACTGAAGCTTTCTTT. It codes for CASGGMGTEAFF.

For the CDR3, the DNA is TGTGCCATCAGTGAGTCATTAAGGGGCCGTGAGAGAGGCTACACCTTC. Translated: CAISESLRGRERGYTF. The chain carries TRBV10-3 and TRBJ1-2; D possibly corresponds to TRBD1 (5 bases). CDR3 length: 16 amino acids. Germline V gives CDR1 ENHRY, CDR2 SYGVKD. Trimming removed 0 bases from V and 8 bases from J, with 19 bases in between.

The chain couples TRBV18 to TRBJ2-5; no reliable D call. Trimming removed 3 bases at V and 5 bases at J, with 7 bases between. Germline V lookup: CDR1 KGHSH, CDR2 LQKENI. The CDR3 has 12 amino acids. CDR3 DNA sequence: TGTGCCAGCTCACCGCTGCGGGAGACCCAGTACTTC. Amino acid sequence: CASSPLRETQYF.

The gene calls are TRBV6-1 and TRBJ1-1; 7 nucleotides align to TRBD1. There are 14 residues in the CDR3. Germline V gene data show CDR1 as MNHNS and CDR2 as SASEGT. With 4 bases clipped from V and 10 bases from J, the junction kept 12 bases outside the gene matches. For the CDR3, the DNA is TGTGCCAGCAGTGGAACTCAAGGACAGGAACTAGCTTTCTTT. Encoded protein: CASSGTQGQELAFF.

The chain combines TRBV6-1 with TRBJ1-1, with TRBD1 as a possible D gene (5 bases). Germline loops: CDR1 MNHNS, CDR2 SASEGT. Trimming removed 1 base at V and 4 bases at J, with 7 bases between. The CDR3 loop spans 13 amino acids. CDR3 sequence: CASSEVGVTEAFF. Written as DNA, the CDR3 is TGTGCCAGCAGTGAAGTAGGGGTCACTGAAGCTTTCTTT.

The V and J genes are TRBV5-1 and TRBJ1-1; TRBD1 matches at 11 bases. Germline V CDR1 and CDR2: SGHRS, YFSETQ. The CDR3 covers 15 residues. Germline trimming cut 2 bases from V and 2 bases from J; bases unmatched to any gene: 2. CDR3 amino acids: CASSFGTGGNTEAFF. CDR3 DNA sequence: TGCGCCAGCAGCTTCGGGACAGGGGGAAACACTGAAGCTTTCTTT.

The CDR3: CASSYGPNTEAFF. CDR3 nucleotide sequence: TGTGCCAGCAGTTACGGCCCGAACACTGAAGCTTTCTTT. V and J are TRBV6-6 and TRBJ1-1; D is unresolved. Germline V CDR1 and CDR2: MNHNY, SVGAGI (reference sequence). This CDR3 comprises 13 residues. The V and J ends lost 2 bases and 1 base respectively, with 5 bases between them.

The chain carries TRBV11-2 and TRBJ1-2, with a weak D call TRBD1 (6 bases). This CDR3 region has 13 residues. Germline V gives CDR1 SGHAT, CDR2 FQNNGV. V was pared by 2 bases and J by 6 bases, with 10 bases between. This CDR3 is CASSLHSGDGYTF. CDR3 DNA sequence: TGTGCCAGCAGCTTACATTCAGGGGATGGCTACACCTTC.

V usage is TRBV13 and J usage is TRBJ1-1; D perhaps matches TRBD1 (6 bases). The CDR3 is 14 residues long. Germline CDR1 is PRHDT and CDR2 is FYEKMQ (reference sequence). The V end lost 6 bases, the J end lost 1 base, and 12 bases lay between the germline ends. The CDR3 sequence: CASRSTGTNTEAFF. CDR3 nucleotides: TGTGCCAGCAGGTCCACAGGGACGAACACTGAAGCTTTCTTT.

This clone showed up just a few times. The V and J genes are TRBV19 and TRBJ1-5, with D possibly being TRBD1 (5 bases). The CDR3 is made up of 15 amino acids. Trimming left V 3 bases short and J 9 bases short, with 18 bases between. The germline V gene encodes CDR1 LNHDA and CDR2 SQIVND (reference sequence). The CDR3 region has the DNA TGTGCCAGTAGTATGGGCCGCAGGGCCAAAGGGCCCCAGCATTTT. Translation gives CASSMGRRAKGPQHF.

This clone has more than one count but fewer than ten. The CDR3 region is CASSDEGWSNQPQHF. The CDR3 DNA is TGTGCCAGCAGTGACGAGGGCTGGAGCAATCAGCCCCAGCATTTT. The chain uses TRBV19 and TRBJ1-5, with D unclear. V was shortened by 9 bases and J by 1 base, with 16 bases between the two germline ends. Germline lookup yields CDR1 LNHDA and CDR2 SQIVND (reference sequence). The CDR3 length is 15 residues.

In the case of this clone: At one end, the junction sequence differs from germline, possibly due to a read error. This chain uses TRBV7-7 with TRBJ2-5, with 11 bases lining up with TRBD2. The CDR3 is made up of 14 amino acids. Germline loops: CDR1 SSHAT, CDR2 FNYEAQ (reference sequence). CDR3 bases: TGTGCTAGCAGCTCCGGGACTAGCGGCGAGACCCAGTACTTC. Translation: CASSSGTSGETQYF.

The chain combines TRBV5-1 with TRBJ1-3; the match to TRBD1 covers 9 bases. Germline CDR1 is SGHRS and CDR2 is YFSETQ. The CDR3 length is 18 residues. The trim removed 3 bases at V and 0 bases at J, leaving 10 bases unmatched. The CDR3 is CASSSQPGQGDSGNTIYF. Here the CDR3 DNA reads TGCGCCAGCAGCTCTCAGCCGGGACAGGGAGACTCTGGAAACACCATATATTTT.

This chain joins TRBV6-1 and TRBJ2-7; D might be TRBD2 (7 bases). V lost 5 bases and J 5 bases, leaving 19 bases between the germline ends. Per germline, CDR1 MNHNS and CDR2 SASEGT. The CDR3 is 15 residues long. CDR3 protein: CASSTLTRGGNEQYF. The CDR3 bases are TGTGCCAGCAGTACTTTAACCAGGGGAGGGAACGAGCAGTACTTC.

The CDR3 reads CASREDGIYNEQFF. CDR3 bases: TGTGCCAGCAGGGAGGACGGAATTTACAATGAGCAGTTCTTC. J is TRBJ2-1 and V is TRBV6-5; weak D call: TRBD2 (5 bases). CDR3 length: 14 residues. CDR1 is MNHEY and CDR2 is SVGAGI in the germline V gene. Trimming shortened V by 6 bases and J by 4 bases, and 13 bases separated the two germline ends.

The V call is TRBV7-6, the J call TRBJ2-5, with a weak D call TRBD2 (6 bases). Germline V gene data show CDR1 as SGHVS and CDR2 as FNYEAQ. The V end lost 3 bases, the J end lost 5 bases, and 16 bases lay between the germline ends. The length of the CDR3 is 15 residues. The CDR3 reads CASSFIWREGETQYF. The DNA for the CDR3 is TGTGCCAGCAGCTTTATTTGGAGGGAAGGGGAGACCCAGTACTTC.

V usage is TRBV4-2 and J usage is TRBJ1-1; no clear D. The V end lost 0 bases, the J end lost 5 bases, and 13 bases lay between the germline ends. This CDR3 contains 15 residues. Per germline, CDR1 LGHNA and CDR2 YNFKEQ. The DNA for the CDR3 is TGTGCCAGCAGCCAAGATGGACTTCCTTGGACTGAAGCTTTCTTT. Protein sequence: CASSQDGLPWTEAFF.